The 9 T cell receptor beta chains reported below all come from one sample, sequenced in a study of blood T cell repertoires in COVID-19. Some clones are missing from TCRdb's copy, which holds only in-frame ones; the method was immunoSEQ multiplex PCR. Of a few hundred thousand clones in the sample, 87% are singletons; the top ten hold about 9.4%. The sequenced sample consisted of PBMCs or T cells enriched from blood (not recorded which). The receptor source for this set is a young man with acute COVID-19.

The chain couples TRBV7-9 to TRBJ1-1, with a weak D call TRBD1 (6 bases). V was shortened by 5 bases and J by 3 bases, with 13 bases between the two germline ends. Per the germline V gene, CDR1 is SEHNR and CDR2 is FQNEAQ (reference sequence). The CDR3 covers 14 residues. The CDR3 is CASSLGDIHTEAFF. The CDR3 DNA reads TGTGCCAGCAGCCTAGGGGACATTCACACTGAAGCTTTCTTT.

This clone has just one count. This chain joins TRBV6-5 and TRBJ1-6; 8 nucleotides match TRBD1. Germline V CDR1 and CDR2: MNHEY, SVGAGI. V was pared by 6 bases and J by 6 bases, with 4 bases of the junction left unmatched. There are 14 residues in the CDR3. This CDR3 is CASRVDRGNSPLHF. The CDR3 DNA reads TGTGCCAGCAGGGTAGACAGGGGTAATTCACCCCTCCACTTT.

The chain employs TRBV7-9 and TRBJ2-3, with 9 bases matching TRBD2. After removal of 4 bases from V and 4 bases from J, the junction contained 6 bases not matched to a gene. The CDR3 is 15 residues long. Per the germline V gene, CDR1 is SEHNR and CDR2 is FQNEAQ (reference sequence). As DNA, the CDR3 is TGTGCCAGCAGCTATAGCGGGAGATTCGCAGATACGCAGTATTTT. Translation: CASSYSGRFADTQYF. Variable domain in full (rest from reference TRBV7-9 and TRBJ2-3): DTGVSQNPRHKITKRGQNVTFRCDPISEHNRLYWYRQTLGQGPEFLTYFQNEAQLEKSRLLSDRFSAERPKGSFSTLEIQRTEQGDSAMYLCASSYSGRFADTQYFGPGTRLTVL.

The chain is built from TRBV6-5 and TRBJ1-2; TRBD1 matches 12 bases. J was trimmed by 5 bases and V by 5 bases; bases with no gene match: 6. The CDR3 loop spans 15 amino acids. Germline V gene sequence: CDR1 MNHEY, CDR2 SVGAGI. DNA of the CDR3: TGTGCCAGCAGTCGACCGGGACAGGGGGCTTATGGCTACACCTTC. Its translation is CASSRPGQGAYGYTF.

Written as DNA, the CDR3 is TGCGCCAGCAGCCCAGGGTTGACTAGCGGGAGGGCCAGCCCAGATACGCAGTATTTT. Amino acids: CASSPGLTSGRASPDTQYF. This rearrangement joins TRBV5-1 to TRBJ2-3, with TRBD2 matching 14 bases. The germline gives CDR1 SGHRS, CDR2 YFSETQ. The CDR3 contains 19 residues. The V and J ends lost 4 bases and 4 bases, in that order; junction bases with no gene match: 14. Complete variable domain (other parts from reference TRBV5-1 and TRBJ2-3): KAGVTQTPRYLIKTRGQQVTLSCSPISGHRSVSWYQQTPGQGLQFLFEYFSETQRNKGNFPGRFSGRQFSNSRSEMNVSTLELGDSALYLCASSPGLTSGRASPDTQYFGPGTRLTVL.

The CDR3 nucleotides are TGCGCCAGCAGCCACCCCCAGGGGCGGAGCAATGAGCAGTTCTTC. Translated, it gives CASSHPQGRSNEQFF. This chain uses TRBV4-1 with TRBJ2-1; D is perhaps TRBD1 (6 bases). CDR1 and CDR2 from the germline V gene are MGHRA and YSYEKL. CDR3 length equals 15 residues. The V end lost 3 bases, the J end lost 6 bases, and 15 bases lay between the germline ends.

The CDR3 loop reads CASSTLSNTEAFF. The DNA for the CDR3 is TGTGCCAGTAGTACCTTGTCGAACACTGAAGCTTTCTTT. This chain connects TRBV19 to TRBJ1-1; D not certain. V gave up 4 bases and J gave up 1 base, with 7 bases separating them. Germline V gene lookup returns CDR1 LNHDA and CDR2 SQIVND (reference sequence). The CDR3 contains 13 residues.

This clone has just a few counts. The genes are TRBV28 and TRBJ2-7; 10 positions match TRBD1. From germline, CDR1 is MDHEN and CDR2 SYDVKM. V shed 8 bases and J 5 bases; nucleotides not matched to a gene: 3. CDR3 length: 12 residues. This CDR3 is CASCGTGDEQYF. The CDR3 DNA sequence: TGTGCCAGCTGTGGGACAGGGGACGAGCAGTACTTC.

This clone was detected once. The rearrangement links TRBV2 to TRBJ1-4; a weak D match, TRBD1 (5 bases). This CDR3 contains 14 residues. Per germline, CDR1 SNHLY and CDR2 FYNNEI. The V end was cut by 7 bases, the J end by 5 bases, with 14 bases between. CDR3 nucleotides: TGTGCCAGCAATTTAAAGGACAAAAATGAAAAACTGTTTTTT. Its translation: CASNLKDKNEKLFF.